This T cell receptor beta chain is drawn from a study of CD4 T cells in relation to SARS-CoV-2 and coronaviruses. General study points: The cross-reactivity analysis covered only spike protein, not other viral proteins.

Per the germline V gene, CDR1 is KGHDR and CDR2 is SFDVKD. The CDR3 has 16 amino acids. The V end lost 3 bases, the J end lost 4 bases, and 17 bases lay between the germline ends. As to this clone: Antigen: not known.

Before the COVID-19 pandemic, during about 2010-2018, CD4+ T cells were taken from unexposed donors. After 10 to 11 days of culture, CD4+ T cells were isolated. Profiling relied on immunoSEQ multiplex PCR, and the TCRdb table lists in-frame clones only, not all of them. The table includes some 29,000 clones, around three quarters detected once. Material for sequencing was CD4+ T cells from PBMCs, cultured in vitro. This clonotype originated in a human donor in good health. The rearrangement links TRBV24-1 to TRBJ2-5; perhaps TRBD2 as D (5 bases). The CDR3 nucleotides read TGTGCCACCAGTGATGGCGGGCTAAACCCGGGAGAGACCCAGTACTTC. Amino acid sequence: CATSDGGLNPGETQYF.